This T cell receptor beta chain was sequenced during a study of T cells in Graves' hyperthyroidism and ophthalmopathy. Study summary: Blood was drawn when the patient was first diagnosed and still untreated. Overall study findings and caveats: Among thyroid clonotypes expanded above 0.001, most also appeared in blood.

Used for diagnoses were clinical symptoms, serum thyroxine and TRAb, thyroid ultrasound and orbital computed tomography. Germline lookup yields CDR1 GTSNPN and CDR2 SVGIG (reference sequence). V was cut by 0 bases and J by 0 bases, with 20 bases left in between. CDR3 length equals 18 residues. There are many counts of this clonotype. What it binds is not known. The CDR3 regions of TCR beta were amplified from RNA transcripts. A set of HTBI primers served as the primers for a first-round RT-PCR of the TCR CDR3. TCRdb re-analysed the multiplex PCR reads in MiXCR, keeping a single row per CDR3 protein. The sample includes some 690,000 distinct CDR3 sequences, 17% of them seen just once.

Material: blood. The chain recombines TRBV30 with TRBJ1-2; D call uncertain. The TCR was taken from a man between 50 and 59 years old with Graves' hyperthyroidism. CDR3 sequence: CAWSVQSFARRTNYGYTF. Here the CDR3 DNA reads TGTGCCTGGAGTGTACAATCCTTTGCACGGAGAACTAACTATGGCTACACCTTC.